Listed here is a single TCR beta chain. The data originate from a study of control samples from healthy donors and cancer patients. Sequencing was performed with immunoSEQ multiplex PCR; in TCRdb, only in-frame clones are kept and a portion is missing. The sample lists around 55,000 clones; 88% were seen once. Losses at the gene ends were 0 bases for V and 2 bases for J; bases not matched to a gene: 9. The CDR3 totals 18 residues. Germline assignment: CDR1 ENHRY and CDR2 SYGVKD. The chain joins TRBV10-3 to TRBJ2-1, with 8 bases aligning to TRBD2. Sequencing was done on a sample of blood. This sequence was found in a man between 50 and 59 years old in good health. The CDR3 DNA reads as TGTGCCATCAGTGAGTCGACTCGGGCGGGAGGCACCTACAATGAGCAGTTCTTC. Its translation is CAISESTRAGGTYNEQFF.